This T cell receptor beta chain is drawn from a study of blood T cell repertoires in COVID-19. The CDR3 is 16 residues long. The germline V gene has CDR1 MNHEY and CDR2 SVGAGI. The V gene lost 7 bases and the J gene lost 0 bases, with 18 bases spanning the gap. Residents of over 20 US areas, aged about 18 to 95 years, made up the participants. As originally analysed: Amplification with reference gene primers provided the estimates of nucleated cell counts. Sequenced by immunoSEQ multiplex PCR; TCRdb stores in-frame clones only, minus some. Clone size and the V and J calls come from that table; the DNA yielded D and trimming. The table has roughly 200,000 clones, approximately 86% seen once.

The TCR was taken from a woman aged 25 to 39 who had been exposed to COVID-19. This chain connects TRBV6-5 to TRBJ1-1, with a tentative D call TRBD1 (5 bases). The sample taken for sequencing was PBMCs or T cells enriched from blood (not recorded which). For the CDR3, the DNA is TGTGCCAGCACTTCCTCCCCGGGACTCCTGAACACTGAAGCTTTCTTT. Amino acids: CASTSSPGLLNTEAFF.